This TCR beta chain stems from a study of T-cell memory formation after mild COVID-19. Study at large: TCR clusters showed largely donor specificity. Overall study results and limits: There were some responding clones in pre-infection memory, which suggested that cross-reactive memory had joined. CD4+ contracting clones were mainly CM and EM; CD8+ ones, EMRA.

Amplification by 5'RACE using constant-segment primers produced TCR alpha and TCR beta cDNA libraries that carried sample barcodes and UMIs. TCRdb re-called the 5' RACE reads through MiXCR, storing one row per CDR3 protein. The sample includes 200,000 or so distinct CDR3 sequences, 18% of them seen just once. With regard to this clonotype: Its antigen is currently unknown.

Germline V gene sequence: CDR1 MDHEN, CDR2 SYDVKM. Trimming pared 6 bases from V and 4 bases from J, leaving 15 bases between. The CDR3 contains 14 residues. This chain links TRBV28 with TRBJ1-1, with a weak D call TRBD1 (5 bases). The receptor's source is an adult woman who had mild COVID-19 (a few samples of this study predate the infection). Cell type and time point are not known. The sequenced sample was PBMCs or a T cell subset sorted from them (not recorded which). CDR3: CASRFRAGGTEAFF. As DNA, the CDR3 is TGTGCCAGCAGGTTTCGCGCGGGGGGCACTGAAGCTTTCTTT. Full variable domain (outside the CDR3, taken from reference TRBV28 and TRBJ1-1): DVKVTQSSRYLVKRTGEKVFLECVQDMDHENMFWYRQDPGLGLRLIYFSYDVKMKEKGDIPEGYSVSREKKERFSLILESASTNQTSMYLCASRFRAGGTEAFFGQGTRLTVV.